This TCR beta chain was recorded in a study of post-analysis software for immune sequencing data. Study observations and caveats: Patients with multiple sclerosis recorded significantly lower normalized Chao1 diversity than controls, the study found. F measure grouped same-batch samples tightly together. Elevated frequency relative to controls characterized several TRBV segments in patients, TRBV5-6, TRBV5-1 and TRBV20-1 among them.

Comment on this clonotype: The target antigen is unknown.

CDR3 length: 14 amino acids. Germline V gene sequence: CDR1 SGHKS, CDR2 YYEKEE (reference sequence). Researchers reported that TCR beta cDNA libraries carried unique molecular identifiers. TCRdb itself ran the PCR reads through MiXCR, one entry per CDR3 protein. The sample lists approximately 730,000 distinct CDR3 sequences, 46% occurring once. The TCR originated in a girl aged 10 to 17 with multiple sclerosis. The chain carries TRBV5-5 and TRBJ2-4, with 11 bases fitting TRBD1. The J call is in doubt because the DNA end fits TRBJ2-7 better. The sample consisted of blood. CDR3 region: CASRRTGGGDEQYF. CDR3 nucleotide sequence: TGTGCCAGCAGGAGGACAGGGGGCGGCGACGAGCAGTACTTC.